This T cell receptor (beta chain) appears in the sequencing data of a study of blood T cell repertoires in COVID-19. CDR1 is WNHNN, CDR2 SYGVQD, per germline (reference sequence). Trimming removed 0 bases from V and 5 bases from J; junction bases left unmatched: 4. The CDR3 has 14 residues. The assay was immunoSEQ multiplex PCR, and TCRdb's table has in-frame clones only and misses some. The sample comprises roughly 300,000 clones, 86% of which are singletons, and about 4% rests with the top ten. The rearrangement uses TRBV10-1 and TRBJ2-7, with 7 bases lining up with TRBD2. This sequence was found in a man aged 25 to 45 who had recovered from COVID-19. Sequencing used PBMCs or T cells enriched from blood (not recorded which). For the CDR3, the DNA is TGCGCCAGCAGTGAGTCGGGAGGGGCTAACGAGCAGTACTTC. This encodes CASSESGGANEQYF.